Each of the 18 T cell receptor beta chains below was sequenced from the same sample in a study of T cell responses to AZD1222 COVID-19 vaccine. This table comes from immunoSEQ multiplex PCR, and its TCRdb copy is limited to in-frame clones, with some not included. The sample holds roughly 79,000 clones, 90% to 95% seen once. The input for sequencing was peripheral blood, taken on day 0 of MenACWY control vaccination. Receptors originate from an adult in good health.

The CDR3 region has the DNA TGTGCCAGCAGTTCATCGGGACAGGGGAACTATGGCTACACCTTC. This gives the protein CASSSSGQGNYGYTF. The V call is TRBV27, the J call TRBJ1-2; 10 nucleotides line up with TRBD1. This CDR3 region has 15 residues. The J segment lost 2 bases and the V segment lost 4 bases, leaving 4 bases of the junction unmatched. Per the germline V gene, CDR1 is MNHEY and CDR2 is SMNVEV (reference sequence).

V and J are TRBV6-5 and TRBJ1-5; possible D gene TRBD1, 5 bases. This CDR3 comprises 12 residues. The ends were cut back, 6 bases at V and 4 bases at J, with 7 bases in the middle. Per the germline V gene, CDR1 is MNHEY and CDR2 is SVGAGI. CDR3 coding DNA: TGTGCCAGCAGGGGGGGAAATCAGCCCCAGCATTTT. Translation gives CASRGGNQPQHF.

This chain connects TRBV19 to TRBJ1-5; maybe TRBD1 (6 bases). This CDR3 is built from 15 residues. V lost 0 bases and J 5 bases, leaving 11 bases between the germline ends. Germline values: CDR1 LNHDA, CDR2 SQIVND (reference sequence). CDR3 DNA sequence: TGTGCCAGTAGTATAGAGGGGGCTAAGGATCAGCCCCAGCATTTT. This sequence encodes CASSIEGAKDQPQHF.

V and J are TRBV5-6 and TRBJ1-6; 9 bases fit TRBD1. The V gene end was trimmed by 5 bases and the J gene end by 7 bases; junction bases not matched to a gene: 1. CDR3 size: 13 residues. Germline CDR1 reads SGHDT; CDR2 reads YYEEEE. The CDR3 sequence is CASSGQGNSPLHF. CDR3 nucleotide sequence: TGTGCCAGCAGTGGACAGGGGAATTCACCCCTCCACTTT.

This clone was counted a single time. The chain couples TRBV5-8 to TRBJ2-4; D might be TRBD1 or TRBD2, each matching 5 bases. Germline V gene sequence: CDR1 SGHTS, CDR2 YDEGEE. V lost 4 bases and J 1 base, leaving 12 bases between the germline ends. This CDR3 has 15 amino acids. CDR3 coding DNA: TGTGCCAGCAGCCCCGGGACCTCGGCCAAAAACATTCAGTACTTC. It translates to CASSPGTSAKNIQYF.

The rearrangement uses TRBV6-5 and TRBJ1-2; 8 nucleotides agree with TRBD1. Germline V gene sequence: CDR1 MNHEY, CDR2 SVGAGI. The CDR3 covers 13 residues. V was clipped by 6 bases and J by 7 bases; unmatched bases: 7. Here the CDR3 reads CASSRTGPSGYTF. The CDR3 DNA reads TGTGCCAGCAGCAGGACAGGGCCGAGTGGCTACACCTTC.

The chain recombines TRBV6-5 with TRBJ2-2; 7 nucleotides align to TRBD1. J was trimmed by 4 bases and V by 5 bases; bases with no gene match: 7. Germline-derived CDR1 and CDR2 are MNHEY and SVGAGI. The CDR3 length is 15 residues. As DNA, the CDR3 is TGTGCCAGCAGTAAACAGGGGAGCGGCACCGGGGAGCTGTTTTTT. This gives the protein CASSKQGSGTGELFF.

This chain links TRBV12-3 or TRBV12-4 with TRBJ2-2; D uncertain. Deletions cut 2 bases from V and 8 bases from J, with 9 bases between. The CDR3 has 13 amino acids. This CDR3 reads CASSLNSGGELFF. Here the CDR3 DNA reads TGTGCCAGCAGTTTAAATTCCGGGGGGGAGCTGTTTTTT.

V gene TRBV7-2 combines with J gene TRBJ1-1; D is perhaps TRBD1 (6 bases). CDR3 length: 13 residues. Germline-derived CDR1 and CDR2 are SGHTA and FQGNSA. V shed 3 bases and J shed 6 bases, with 11 bases lying between them. DNA for the CDR3: TGTGCCAGCAGCTTGGGCTGGACAGCTGAAGCTTTCTTT. This encodes CASSLGWTAEAFF.

Of note for this clone: Other DNA sequences in the sample encode the same CDR3. The chain uses TRBV7-8 and TRBJ2-7; D call uncertain. Trimming left V 1 base short and J 0 bases short, with 10 bases between. The CDR3 runs to 15 residues. From germline, CDR1 is SGHVS and CDR2 FQNEAQ. The CDR3 here is CASSLGAGSSYEQYF. In nucleotides, the CDR3 is TGTGCCAGCAGCTTAGGGGCAGGAAGCTCCTACGAGCAGTACTTC. The complete variable domain, with remaining parts taken from reference TRBV7-8 and TRBJ2-7, reads GAGVSQSPRYKVAKRGQDVALRCDPISGHVSLFWYQQALGQGPEFLTYFQNEAQLDKSGLPSDRFFAERPEGSVSTLKIQRTQQEDSAVYLCASSLGAGSSYEQYFGPGTRLTVT.

The chain links TRBV7-2 to TRBJ1-3, with TRBD1 as a possible D gene (5 bases). The length of the CDR3 is 14 residues. CDR1 and CDR2 (germline): SGHTA, FQGNSA. The V end was cut by 6 bases, the J end by 0 bases, with 9 bases between. CDR3: CASRDTSSGNTIYF. The CDR3 DNA reads as TGTGCCAGCAGGGACACGAGCTCTGGAAACACCATATATTTT. Variable domain in full (rest from reference TRBV7-2 and TRBJ1-3): GAGVSQSPSNKVTEKGKDVELRCDPISGHTALYWYRQSLGQGLEFLIYFQGNSAPDKSGLPSDRFSAERTGGSVSTLTIQRTQQEDSAVYLCASRDTSSGNTIYFGEGSWLTVV.

The rearrangement links TRBV21-1 to TRBJ1-5. TRBV21-1 is designated a pseudogene. The CDR3 covers 17 residues. CDR3 protein: CASSRRGGESRNQPQHF. The CDR3 DNA sequence: TGTGCCAGCAGCCGCCGGGGAGGAGAAAGTAGGAATCAGCCCCAGCATTTT.

V gene TRBV27 combines with J gene TRBJ2-1, with D maybe TRBD1 (6 bases). CDR1 MNHEY and CDR2 SMNVEV come from the germline V gene (reference sequence). V was pared by 10 bases and J by 9 bases, with 22 bases between. The length of the CDR3 is 14 residues. The CDR3 protein is CATTWGRGISEQFF. CDR3 DNA: TGTGCCACCACATGGGGCAGGGGAATAAGTGAGCAGTTCTTC.

The chain has TRBV5-1 and TRBJ2-2; a weak D match, TRBD1 (5 bases). V lost 1 base, J lost 2 bases, and 12 bases lay in between. Looked up from germline, CDR1 is SGHRS and CDR2 is YFSETQ. The CDR3 sequence is 16 residues long. CDR3 nucleotide sequence: TGCGCCAGCAGCTTGCAGGGTCTGGGCAACACCGGGGAGCTGTTTTTT. As protein: CASSLQGLGNTGELFF.

The V call is TRBV4-2, the J call TRBJ2-1; D is perhaps TRBD2 (5 bases). The V gene's germline CDR1 is LGHNA and CDR2 YNFKEQ. The V end was cut by 3 bases, the J end by 1 base, with 7 bases between. The CDR3 is made up of 14 amino acids. The CDR3 spells CASSQGVSYNEQFF. The CDR3 nucleotides read TGTGCCAGCAGCCAGGGAGTTTCCTACAATGAGCAGTTCTTC.

This chain uses TRBV6-2 or TRBV6-3 with TRBJ1-2; TRBD1 is a possible D gene (5 bases). The CDR3 has 14 residues. CDR1 and CDR2 from the germline V gene are MNHEY and SVGEGT. V shed 6 bases and J shed 8 bases, with 19 bases lying between them. This CDR3 is CASSSRARGSGYTF. DNA of the CDR3: TGTGCCAGCAGCTCGAGAGCACGGGGCTCGGGCTACACCTTC.

V gene TRBV6-5 combines with J gene TRBJ1-1, with 8 bases matching TRBD1. This CDR3 comprises 12 residues. The V segment lost 6 bases and the J segment 7 bases; nucleotides outside the gene matches: 4. The germline gives CDR1 MNHEY, CDR2 SVGAGI. The CDR3 bases are TGTGCCAGCAGCACAGGACAGGGTGAAGCTTTCTTT. Its translation: CASSTGQGEAFF.

The chain combines TRBV28 with TRBJ2-5, with TRBD2 as a possible D gene (5 bases). The CDR3 has 14 residues. Trimming took 3 bases from V and 5 from J, leaving 13 bases between them. Germline CDR1 reads MDHEN; CDR2 reads SYDVKM. CDR3 sequence: CASSLNPGWETQYF. Written as DNA, the CDR3 is TGTGCCAGCAGTTTGAACCCGGGGTGGGAGACCCAGTACTTC.